This TCR beta chain was captured by sequencing in a study of control samples from healthy donors and cancer patients. Germline loops: CDR1 ENHRY, CDR2 SYGVKD. Trimming removed 4 bases at V and 1 base at J, with 7 bases between. The CDR3 covers 13 residues. The assay was immunoSEQ multiplex PCR, and TCRdb's table has in-frame clones only and misses some. The sample has fewer than 25,000 clones, about 88% seen once. This receptor was taken from an older woman with head and neck cancer. The material sequenced was PBMCs. The chain uses TRBV10-3 and TRBJ1-1; D not resolved. The CDR3 spells CAISVNQNTEAFF. The DNA for the CDR3 is TGTGCCATCAGTGTTAATCAGAACACTGAAGCTTTCTTT.